This passage covers 5 T cell receptor beta chains from one sample sequenced in a study of Ad26.COV2.S vaccination and SARS-CoV-2 variants. The treatment is: some 19 received Ad26.COV2.S at low or high dose, single or two shots; a few received placebo; per-sample allocation not given. Vaccine and placebo recipients were sampled on day 63 after the first injection. Data came from immunoSEQ multiplex PCR; TCRdb stores just in-frame clones and leaves some out. The profile covers 440,000 or so clones, with 80% to 95% appearing a single time and more than 3.5% taken by the ten largest. The sample in question was peripheral blood, obtained in a trial of Ad26.COV2.S vaccine versus placebo. The origin of the receptors is a person aged 18-65 years who received the Ad26.COV2.S COVID-19 vaccine or a placebo.

This clone was picked up one time. The sample contains more than one DNA sequence encoding this CDR3. DNA of the CDR3: TGTGCCAGCAGCTTTAGCGGGAGCTCCTACAATGAGCAGTTCTTC. It encodes CASSFSGSSYNEQFF. This chain links TRBV7-3 with TRBJ2-1, with 9 bases matching TRBD2. This CDR3 contains 15 residues. The trim removed 3 bases at V and 0 bases at J, leaving 0 bases unmatched. Per the germline V gene, CDR1 is SGHTA and CDR2 is FQGTGA.

This clone was counted a single time. The V call is TRBV7-8, the J call TRBJ2-7; D perhaps matches TRBD1 (6 bases). The CDR3 is 12 amino acids. Trimming pared 4 bases from V and 5 bases from J, leaving 9 bases between. Germline CDR1 reads SGHVS; CDR2 reads FQNEAQ. CDR3 coding DNA: TGTGCCAGCAGCTCCAGGGGCGACGAGCAGTACTTC. Translated: CASSSRGDEQYF.

CDR3 coding DNA: TGTGCCAGCAGACGACAGACCTACGAGCAGTACTTC. Residues: CASRRQTYEQYF. V and J are TRBV28 and TRBJ2-7, with a tentative D call TRBD1 (5 bases). Germline CDR1 is MDHEN and CDR2 is SYDVKM. This CDR3 contains 12 residues. V was pared by 6 bases and J by 2 bases, with 8 bases between.

The chain links TRBV27 to TRBJ1-6, with unresolved D. The germline gives CDR1 MNHEY, CDR2 SMNVEV (reference sequence). Trimming stripped 5 bases from V and 7 bases from J, with 9 bases between. The CDR3 covers 13 residues. The CDR3 DNA sequence: TGTGCCAGCAGTCGCACTTTCAATTCACCCCTCCACTTT. It specifies CASSRTFNSPLHF.

J is TRBJ2-5 and V is TRBV7-6; TRBD1 or TRBD2 may be the D gene (5 bases each). The CDR3 loop spans 13 amino acids. Germline CDR1 is SGHVS and CDR2 is FNYEAQ. V lost 5 bases and J 2 bases, leaving 9 bases between the germline ends. This CDR3 is CASSMGDQETQYF. The CDR3 DNA reads as TGTGCCAGCAGCATGGGGGATCAAGAGACCCAGTACTTC.